This TCR beta chain is from a study of blood T cell repertoires in COVID-19. Clones were read by immunoSEQ multiplex PCR, and TCRdb kept only the in-frame ones, dropping some. The sample contains about 160,000 clones, more than 75% of which appear only once. CDR3 length: 14 residues. Germline-derived CDR1 and CDR2 are SGHTA and FQGNSA. The ends lost 5 bases at V and 4 bases at J; junction bases unmatched: 2. This rearrangement joins TRBV7-2 to TRBJ2-5, with 12 bases aligning to TRBD2. The specimen was peripheral blood. The source is a woman in her 50s with COVID-19, enrolled during active disease. DNA of the CDR3: TGTGCCAGCAGCCTGGGACTAGCGGGAGAGACCCAGTACTTC. Protein product: CASSLGLAGETQYF. Full variable domain (outside the CDR3, taken from reference TRBV7-2 and TRBJ2-5): GAGVSQSPSNKVTEKGKDVELRCDPISGHTALYWYRQSLGQGLEFLIYFQGNSAPDKSGLPSDRFSAERTGGSVSTLTIQRTQQEDSAVYLCASSLGLAGETQYFGPGTRLLVL.